What follows describes a single T cell receptor (beta chain). In the same sample, other DNA sequences code for this CDR3. The sample belongs to a study of beta chain features in type 1 diabetes. The wider study: The study examined roughly 100 million sorted cells across all samples.

The investigators reverse transcribed all of the isolated RNA, so they sequenced expressed TCRB transcripts. Assay: immunoSEQ multiplex PCR; the TCRdb copy retains only in-frame clones and omits some. The table shows 250,000 to 400,000 clones, with 12% to 15% occurring only once. Germline CDR1 and CDR2: LGHNA and YSLEER. V lost 0 bases, J lost 3 bases, and 0 bases stayed unmatched. This CDR3 is built from 15 residues. This receptor was identified in a man in his thirties or forties in good health. This chain uses TRBV4-3 with TRBJ2-1; 9 bases are shared with TRBD1. Sequenced sample: central memory CD4+ T cells from blood. The CDR3 is CASSQETGGYNEQFF. The CDR3 nucleotides are TGCGCCAGCAGCCAAGAGACAGGGGGCTACAATGAGCAGTTCTTC.